The 14 T cell receptor beta chains presented below share a single source sample, sequenced in a study of OX40 agonist ivuxolimab in advanced cancers. Measured with immunoSEQ multiplex PCR; TCRdb has only the in-frame clones, and not every one. Counted here are over 80,000 clones, approximately 87% occurring once; the ten biggest clones make up around 5.5%. The sample here was CD4+ or CD8+ T cells sorted from blood, taken in a trial of the OX40 agonist ivuxolimab. These receptors originate from an adult with an advanced solid tumor such as melanoma, head and neck, liver or kidney cancer.

This rearrangement joins TRBV5-6 to TRBJ2-3; D gene uncertain. The CDR3 contains 15 residues. V lost 4 bases, J lost 4 bases, and 16 bases lay in between. Looked up from germline, CDR1 is SGHDT and CDR2 is YYEEEE. CDR3 DNA: TGTGCCAGCAGCACCAAGCCCCTGGTGGCAGATACGCAGTATTTT. Translating it yields CASSTKPLVADTQYF.

J is TRBJ1-5 and V is TRBV19; weak D call: TRBD1 (5 bases). The ends were cut back, 4 bases at V and 10 bases at J, with 20 bases in the middle. Germline loops: CDR1 LNHDA, CDR2 SQIVND (reference sequence). There are 15 residues in the CDR3. CDR3 sequence (DNA): TGTGCCAGTAGTACACCTCTGACAGCGAGGCAACCCCAGCATTTT. Amino acids: CASSTPLTARQPQHF.

The chain's CDR3 is CASSLGLASEAFF. For the CDR3, the DNA is TGTGCCAGCAGCTTAGGGTTGGCCAGTGAAGCTTTCTTT. This chain joins TRBV7-9 and TRBJ1-1, with D unclear. Germline lookup yields CDR1 SEHNR and CDR2 FQNEAQ (reference sequence). This CDR3 spans 13 amino acids. V gave up 1 base and J gave up 7 bases, with 10 bases separating them.

The V gene is TRBV7-3, the J gene TRBJ1-1; TRBD1 agrees at 7 bases. V lost 5 bases to trimming and J lost 0 bases; unmatched junction nucleotides: 12. In germline, CDR1 is SGHTA, CDR2 FQGTGA. The length of the CDR3 is 17 residues. CDR3 residues: CASSTRAGTAMNTEAFF. The DNA for the CDR3 is TGTGCCAGCAGCACTCGAGCCGGGACAGCCATGAACACTGAAGCTTTCTTT.

This chain connects TRBV30 to TRBJ2-7, with 9 positions matching TRBD2. The V segment lost 0 bases and the J segment 1 base; nucleotides outside the gene matches: 4. The V gene's germline CDR1 is GTSNPN and CDR2 SVGIG (reference sequence). The CDR3 length is 15 residues. CDR3 sequence (DNA): TGTGCCTGGAGTGTGAAGACTAGCGGATCCTACGAGCAGTACTTC. Translation: CAWSVKTSGSYEQYF. Full variable domain (remainder filled in from reference TRBV30 and TRBJ2-7): SQTIHQWPATLVQPVGSPLSLECTVEGTSNPNLYWYRQAAGRGLQLLFYSVGIGQISSEVPQNLSASRPQDRQFILSSKKLLLSDSGFYLCAWSVKTSGSYEQYFGPGTRLTVT.

The chain joins TRBV7-9 to TRBJ2-7; TRBD1 matches at 10 bases. The V gene's germline CDR1 is SEHNR and CDR2 FQNEAQ (reference sequence). The junction had 4 bases not matched to a gene; V was cut back by 8 bases and J by 0 bases. CDR3 size: 14 residues. CDR3 sequence (DNA): TGTGCCAGCTCCGGGACAGGGGCCTCCTACGAGCAGTACTTC. Its protein is CASSGTGASYEQYF.

The sample holds one count of this clone. The V gene is TRBV11-3, the J gene TRBJ2-1; TRBD2 aligns across 9 bases. V lost 0 bases, J lost 3 bases, and 0 bases stayed unmatched. The germline V gene encodes CDR1 SGHNT and CDR2 YENEEA. The CDR3 contains 15 residues. CDR3 region: CASSLETSGYNEQFF. The CDR3 nucleotides read TGTGCCAGCAGCTTAGAGACTAGCGGCTACAATGAGCAGTTCTTC.

The rearrangement joins TRBV2 to TRBJ2-3; TRBD2 might be the D (6 bases). The CDR3 sequence is 15 residues long. The V gene's germline CDR1 is SNHLY and CDR2 FYNNEI. V was cut by 6 bases and J by 8 bases, with 21 bases left in between. CDR3 protein: CASRGPGLLSSTQYF. CDR3 DNA: TGTGCCAGCAGAGGTCCGGGACTCCTTTCAAGTACGCAGTATTTT.

This clone has just a few counts. The chain employs TRBV27 and TRBJ1-5; 8 bases agree with TRBD1. J lost 7 bases, V lost 4 bases, and 6 bases had no gene match. The CDR3 runs to 14 residues. The germline V gene has CDR1 MNHEY and CDR2 SMNVEV (reference sequence). CDR3 in DNA: TGTGCCAGCAGTTCTGGGACAGGCGGACAGCCCCAGCATTTT. Its protein product is CASSSGTGGQPQHF.

This chain uses TRBV7-6 with TRBJ2-5; no reliable D call. This CDR3 is 13 amino acids long. V was shortened by 3 bases and J by 5 bases, with 10 bases between the two germline ends. The V gene's germline CDR1 is SGHVS and CDR2 FNYEAQ. The CDR3 loop is CASSFRPVETQYF. CDR3 coding DNA: TGTGCCAGCAGCTTCCGCCCCGTGGAGACCCAGTACTTC.

This chain connects TRBV7-2 to TRBJ2-7; the D is unclear. The CDR3 sequence is 12 residues long. Germline values: CDR1 SGHTA, CDR2 FQGNSA. The CDR3 sequence is CALYGMAYEQYF. In DNA form, the CDR3 reads TGTGCACTATATGGAATGGCTTACGAGCAGTACTTC.

The V and J genes are TRBV30 and TRBJ1-3; D unclear. The germline CDR1 and CDR2 sequences are GTSNPN and SVGIG (reference sequence). Trimming left V 4 bases short and J 1 base short, with 11 bases between. The CDR3 sequence is 14 residues long. The CDR3 DNA follows: TGTGCCTGGAATCGGGGAGTGTCTGGAAACACCATATATTTT. It specifies CAWNRGVSGNTIYF. The whole variable domain, remainder taken from reference TRBV30 and TRBJ1-3, is SQTIHQWPATLVQPVGSPLSLECTVEGTSNPNLYWYRQAAGRGLQLLFYSVGIGQISSEVPQNLSASRPQDRQFILSSKKLLLSDSGFYLCAWNRGVSGNTIYFGEGSWLTVV.

This clone was recorded only once. One end of the junction varies from germline; a read error may be responsible. The chain recombines TRBV7-7 with TRBJ2-5; D remains ambiguous. The CDR3 sequence is 12 residues long. CDR1 is SSHAT and CDR2 is FNYEAQ in the germline V gene (reference sequence). This chain's CDR3 is CASSHYGETQYF. The CDR3, as DNA: TGTGCTAGCAGCCATTATGGAGAGACCCAGTACTTC.

This clone has only one observation. V is TRBV5-1 and J is TRBJ2-5, with 7 bases fitting TRBD2. The CDR3 is made up of 15 amino acids. Trimming removed 4 bases from V and 5 bases from J; junction bases left unmatched: 11. The germline CDR1 and CDR2 sequences are SGHRS and YFSETQ. The CDR3: CASSLPGGSRETQYF. In DNA form, the CDR3 reads TGCGCCAGCAGCCTGCCAGGCGGGAGCCGCGAGACCCAGTACTTC.